Detailed here is one T cell receptor (beta chain). Antigen: not known. These data originate in a study of OX40 agonist ivuxolimab in advanced cancers. Study overall: Each patient was given ivuxolimab into a vein every 2 weeks, at 0.01 to 10 mg/kg. Notes on the study in general: Circulating CD4+ and CD8+ T cells showed clonal expansion by week 6 at 0.1 to 3.0 mg/kg. Also present in some nonresponders was a low level of normalized T-cell clonal expansion. Researchers did not establish what antigens the expanded peripheral T cells target.

Generated by immunoSEQ multiplex PCR, the TCRdb table keeps only in-frame clones and is missing some. The sample consists of 95,000 to 150,000 clones, over 85% of them appearing once. CDR3 length: 14 residues. J was trimmed by 5 bases and V by 0 bases; bases with no gene match: 3. CDR1 is SGHDT and CDR2 is YYEEEE in the germline V gene. V is TRBV5-6 and J is TRBJ1-1; 8 nucleotides match TRBD1. This TCR derives from an adult with an advanced solid tumor such as melanoma, head and neck, liver or kidney cancer. The source was CD4+ or CD8+ T cells sorted from blood, collected in a trial of the OX40 agonist ivuxolimab. Here the CDR3 reads CASSLGQGSTEAFF. The CDR3 coding sequence is TGTGCCAGCAGCTTGGGACAGGGGTCGACTGAAGCTTTCTTT.